The clone carrying this TCR beta chain was seen repeatedly, ten times or more. The antigen is undetermined. This entry comes from a study of T cells in Graves' hyperthyroidism and ophthalmopathy. Points from the study as a whole: Blood also held most thyroid clonotypes expanded beyond 0.001. Separation of ophthalmopathy from stable hyperthyroidism was achieved by a 13 V-J model.

TCR beta CDR3 regions were amplified from RNA. An initial round of RT-PCR targeting the TCR CDR3 relied on the HTBI primer set. TCRdb reprocessed the multiplex PCR reads with MiXCR, giving one entry per CDR3 protein. Here the sample spans roughly 520,000 distinct CDR3 sequences, around a quarter being singletons. The germline V gene encodes CDR1 SGHAT and CDR2 FQNNGV. This CDR3 is 16 amino acids long. Trimming stripped 4 bases from V and 4 bases from J, with 19 bases between. Not enrolled were patients with uncontrolled infection, other autoimmune disease, pregnancy or lactation. PBMCs were collected from an approximately 9 ml volume of fresh peripheral blood.

The source is a woman aged 25 to 39 with Graves' ophthalmopathy. This chain links TRBV11-2 with TRBJ1-1; TRBD1 is a possible D gene (6 bases). What was sequenced was blood. The CDR3 sequence is CASSSRSGTPSTEAFF. The CDR3 coding sequence is TGTGCCAGCAGCTCCAGATCCGGGACACCCTCCACTGAAGCTTTCTTT.